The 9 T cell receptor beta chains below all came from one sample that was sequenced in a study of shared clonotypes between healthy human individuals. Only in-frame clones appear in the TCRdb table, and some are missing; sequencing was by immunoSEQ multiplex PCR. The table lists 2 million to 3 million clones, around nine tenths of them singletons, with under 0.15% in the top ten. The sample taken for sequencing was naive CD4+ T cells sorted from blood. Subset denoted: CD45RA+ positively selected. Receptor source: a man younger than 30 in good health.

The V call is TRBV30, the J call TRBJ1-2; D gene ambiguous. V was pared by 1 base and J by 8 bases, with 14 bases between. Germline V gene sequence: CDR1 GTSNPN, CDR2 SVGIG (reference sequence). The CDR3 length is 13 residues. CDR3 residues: CAWSGSGREGYTF. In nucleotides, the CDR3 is TGTGCCTGGAGTGGAAGTGGAAGGGAAGGCTACACCTTC.

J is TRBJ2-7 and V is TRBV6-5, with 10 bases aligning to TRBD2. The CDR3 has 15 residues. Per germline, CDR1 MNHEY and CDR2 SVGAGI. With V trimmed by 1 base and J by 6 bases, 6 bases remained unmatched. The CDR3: CASSYLASGSGEQYF. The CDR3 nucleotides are TGTGCCAGCAGTTACTTGGCTAGCGGGAGTGGCGAGCAGTACTTC.

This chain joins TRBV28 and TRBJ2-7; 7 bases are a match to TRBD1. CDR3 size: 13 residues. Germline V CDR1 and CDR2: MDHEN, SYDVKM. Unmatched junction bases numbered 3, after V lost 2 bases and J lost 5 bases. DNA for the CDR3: TGTGCCAGCAGTTTACCTACAGGGGACGAGCAGTACTTC. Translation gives CASSLPTGDEQYF.

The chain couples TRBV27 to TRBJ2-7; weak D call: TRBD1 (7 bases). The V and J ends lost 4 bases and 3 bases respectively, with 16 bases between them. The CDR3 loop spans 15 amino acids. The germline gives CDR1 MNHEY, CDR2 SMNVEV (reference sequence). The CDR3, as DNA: TGTGCCAGCAGTTACCGCAGGGGGGAACTCTACGAGCAGTACTTC. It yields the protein CASSYRRGELYEQYF.

The CDR3 protein is CASSPLQGAGNYGYTF. The CDR3 DNA sequence: TGTGCCAGCTCACCACTACAGGGGGCCGGTAACTATGGCTACACCTTC. The genes are TRBV18 and TRBJ1-2, with TRBD1 identical over 9 bases. From germline, CDR1 is KGHSH and CDR2 LQKENI. V trimming: 1 base; J trimming: 1 base; junction bases outside the gene matches: 4. The CDR3 loop spans 16 amino acids. Combining the CDR3 with reference TRBV18 and TRBJ1-2 gives the whole variable domain NAGVMQNPRHLVRRRGQEARLRCSPMKGHSHVYWYRQLPEEGLKFMVYLQKENIIDESGMPKERFSAEFPKEGPSILRIQQVVRGDSAAYFCASSPLQGAGNYGYTFGSGTRLTVV.

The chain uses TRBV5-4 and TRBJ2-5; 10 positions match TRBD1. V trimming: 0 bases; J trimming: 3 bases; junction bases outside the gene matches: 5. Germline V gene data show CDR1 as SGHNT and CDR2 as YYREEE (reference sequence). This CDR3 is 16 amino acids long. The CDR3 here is CASSLGDRGYEETQYF. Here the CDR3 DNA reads TGTGCCAGCAGCTTGGGGGACAGGGGCTATGAAGAGACCCAGTACTTC.

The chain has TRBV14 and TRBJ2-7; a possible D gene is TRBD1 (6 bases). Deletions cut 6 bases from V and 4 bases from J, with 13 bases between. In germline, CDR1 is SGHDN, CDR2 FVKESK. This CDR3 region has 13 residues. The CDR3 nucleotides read TGTGCCAGCAGGAGGACACAGGGTTACGAGCAGTACTTC. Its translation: CASRRTQGYEQYF.

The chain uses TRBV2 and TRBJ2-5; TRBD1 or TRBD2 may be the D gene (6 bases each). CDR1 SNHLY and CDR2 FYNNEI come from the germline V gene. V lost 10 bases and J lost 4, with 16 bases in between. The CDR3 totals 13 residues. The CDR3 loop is CATTPGAGETQYF. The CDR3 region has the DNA TGTGCCACAACCCCGGGGGCGGGAGAGACCCAGTACTTC.

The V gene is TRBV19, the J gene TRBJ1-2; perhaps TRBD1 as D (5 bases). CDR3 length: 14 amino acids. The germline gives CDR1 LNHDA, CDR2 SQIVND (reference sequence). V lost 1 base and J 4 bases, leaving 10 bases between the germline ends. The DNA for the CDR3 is TGTGCCAGTAGTATAGGAGCAGGGACCTATGGCTACACCTTC. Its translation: CASSIGAGTYGYTF.